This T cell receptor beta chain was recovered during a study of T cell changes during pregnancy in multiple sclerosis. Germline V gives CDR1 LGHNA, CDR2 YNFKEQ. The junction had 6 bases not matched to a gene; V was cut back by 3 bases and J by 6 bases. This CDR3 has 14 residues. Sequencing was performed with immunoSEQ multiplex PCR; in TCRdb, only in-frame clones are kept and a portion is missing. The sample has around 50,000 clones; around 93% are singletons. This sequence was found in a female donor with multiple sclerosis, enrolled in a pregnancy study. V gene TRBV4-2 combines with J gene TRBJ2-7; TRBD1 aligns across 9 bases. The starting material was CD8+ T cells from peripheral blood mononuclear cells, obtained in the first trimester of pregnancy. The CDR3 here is CASSHGQGFSEQYF. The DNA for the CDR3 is TGTGCCAGCAGCCATGGACAGGGGTTTAGCGAGCAGTACTTC.